A single T cell receptor (beta chain) is shown here with its context. Antigen specificity is unknown. CDR1 is SQVTM and CDR2 is ANQGSEA in the germline V gene. CDR3 length: 13 amino acids. J was trimmed by 7 bases and V by 4 bases; bases with no gene match: 9. The data belong to a study of cytomegalovirus exposure and HLA in healthy donors. Study overall: Caucasian-associated ancestry cluster membership applied to about four fifths of 398 genotyped donors.

The study's findings and limits: Some V segments (TRBV6-2 and TRBV6-3 among them) were excluded as indistinguishable. The authors later found most CMV-associated TCR beta chains appeared HLA-restricted. Both high specificity and high sensitivity reportedly marked the classifier's diagnosis of cytomegalovirus status.

Primers for the PCR totalled 60 Vbeta and 13 Jbeta. Assay used: immunoSEQ multiplex PCR; TCRdb lists only in-frame clones, some missing. The table has tens of thousands of clones, 70% to 85% seen once. Sequencing was performed on PBMCs. This receptor was taken from a man between 40 and 49 years old in good health and CMV-seronegative. The chain recombines TRBV29-1 with TRBJ1-2, with TRBD1 matching over 7 bases. CDR3 in amino acids: CSVGRGDRGGYTF. The CDR3 coding sequence is TGCAGCGTTGGCAGGGGGGATCGGGGTGGCTACACCTTC.